This T cell receptor (beta chain) originates from a study of T-cell memory formation after mild COVID-19. Study-level points and caveats: Whether second-wave clones peaking at day 37 were SARS-CoV-2 specific went unconfirmed. Clones that contracted clustered mainly in CM and EM if CD4+ and in EMRA if CD8+. Cross-reactive memory appears to have joined, as suggested by some responding clones showing up in pre-infection memory.

The length of the CDR3 is 14 residues. Trimming shortened V by 0 bases and J by 7 bases, and 10 bases separated the two germline ends. CDR1 and CDR2 from the germline V gene are MGHDK and SYGVNS. TCRdb re-called the 5' RACE reads with MiXCR, one entry per CDR3 protein. The profile shows fewer than 75,000 distinct CDR3 sequences, more than 9% of them singletons. Comment on this clonotype: Antigen: not known.

Source material: PBMCs or a T cell subset sorted from them (not recorded which). The gene calls are TRBV25-1 and TRBJ2-1, with TRBD2 as a possible D gene (5 bases). The source is a young man who had mild COVID-19 (a few samples of this study predate the infection). Cell type and time point are not known. The CDR3 DNA follows: TGTGCCAGCAGTGAATATGCAGCGGTTAATGAGCAGTTCTTC. Translation gives CASSEYAAVNEQFF.